This TCR beta chain derives from a study of blood T cell repertoires in COVID-19. Participants spanned ages about 18 to 90 years and resided in about two dozen US areas. Cohort allocation depended upon clinical history that participants reported. Trimming took off 1 base at V and 6 bases at J, with 16 bases between the two ends. The CDR3 is made up of 15 amino acids. Per the germline V gene, CDR1 is GTSNPN and CDR2 is SVGIG (reference sequence). Per the original data handling: The authors estimated nucleated cell counts from reference gene primer amplification. This table comes from immunoSEQ multiplex PCR, and its TCRdb copy is limited to in-frame clones, with some not included. D and trimming come from the DNA, and the V and J calls and clone size come from that table. The data contain about 140,000 clones, roughly four fifths of them singletons.

V and J are TRBV30 and TRBJ2-1, with D maybe TRBD1 (6 bases). The origin of this receptor is a woman aged 50 to 60 with acute COVID-19. The sample comprised PBMCs or T cells enriched from blood (not recorded which). This CDR3 is CAWSGGRRIRNEQFF. DNA for the CDR3: TGTGCCTGGAGTGGGGGGCGTCGAATCCGCAATGAGCAGTTCTTC.